This entry describes one T cell receptor (beta chain). The antigen is undetermined. This sample stems from a study of CXCR3-negative and CXCR3-positive naive CD8 T cells. General study points: Fresh PBMCs went into most assays, and CXCR3 expression partly declined after cryopreservation. Whereas memory cells differed, naive CXCR3-negative and CXCR3-positive cells shared similar TRBV-TRBJ usage. Diversity in memory CD8+ cells fell much lower than the comparably high levels seen in both naive subsets.

Triplicate sorts of some 300,000 cells per CD8+ subset. The authors made the TRB cDNA libraries by 5' RACE using UMI labels. Following a re-call of the 5' RACE reads, TCRdb has one entry per CDR3 protein and lacks DNA. The listing contains some 41,000 distinct CDR3 sequences. The germline gives CDR1 MDHEN, CDR2 SYDVKM. The CDR3 is made up of 17 amino acids. The rearrangement links TRBV28 to TRBJ2-1; the D call of TRBD2 rests on TCRdb alone, since no DNA is present to check it. The source is a human donor in good health. Some clones in this sample may be carry-over from other donors' samples. The material sequenced was memory CD8+ T cells from blood. CDR3 amino acids: CASSSRTSGTPNNEQFF.